This record looks at one T cell receptor beta chain sequence and its context. The sample is drawn from a study of CD8+CD57+ T cells in acquired aplastic anemia. Across the study: DNA from sorted CD4+ and CD8+ cells averaged about 3.2 ug.

It was patients with CD8+CD57+ cell expansion by flow cytometry who were chosen for sequencing. The diagnosis in all patients was severe acquired aplastic anemia. Untreated patients provided the blood samples, with no therapy given before sampling. Using genomic DNA as the template, TCR beta VDJ and CDR3 profiling was carried out. TCRdb re-called the reads with MiXCR, one entry per CDR3 protein. Among 50,000 or so distinct CDR3 sequences, approximately 54% were seen once, and the ten largest hold less than 20%. The CDR3 consists of 15 residues. Germline V lookup: CDR1 SGHVS, CDR2 FQNEAQ. Trimming pared 4 bases from V and 0 bases from J, leaving 13 bases between.

The sequence was obtained from a human donor with aplastic anemia. Material for sequencing was sorted CD4+, CD8+, or CD8+CD57+ T cells (not recorded which) from PBMCs. The chain has TRBV7-8 and TRBJ2-7; a possible D gene is TRBD1 (6 bases). The CDR3 DNA is TGTGCCAGCAGCTCAGGACAGACGAGCTCCTACGAGCAGTACTTC. Translating it yields CASSSGQTSSYEQYF.